The clone carrying this T cell receptor beta chain was detected only a few times. This entry belongs to a study of human T cells and chemical hapten exposure. Per germline, CDR1 GTSNPN and CDR2 SVGIG (reference sequence). The CDR3 extends over 13 amino acids. V gave up 5 bases and J gave up 4 bases; unmatched junction bases: 2. From whole blood left unfractionated, total RNA was extracted. TCRdb re-analysed the 5' RACE reads in MiXCR, keeping a single row per CDR3 protein. The table records 65,000 to 95,000 distinct CDR3 sequences, approximately 7.7% of them present only once. The V and J genes are TRBV30 and TRBJ1-1, with 12 bases identical to TRBD1. This clonotype was obtained from a male donor in good health. CDR3 loop: CAWGTGGITEAFF. The CDR3 DNA follows: TGTGCCTGGGGGACAGGGGGCATCACTGAAGCTTTCTTT. The full variable domain, its missing parts supplied by reference TRBV30 and TRBJ1-1, is SQTIHQWPATLVQPVGSPLSLECTVEGTSNPNLYWYRQAAGRGLQLLFYSVGIGQISSEVPQNLSASRPQDRQFILSSKKLLLSDSGFYLCAWGTGGITEAFFGQGTRLTVV.